This TCR beta chain was sequenced during a study of cytotoxic CD8 clonotypes in ibrutinib-treated CLL. With regard to this clone: Antigen unknown.

For TCR beta libraries, roughly 1.9 micrograms of genomic DNA were obtained from cryopreserved PBMCs. The CDR3 contains 17 residues. Germline V gene lookup returns CDR1 MNHEY and CDR2 SMNVEV (reference sequence). Trimming left V 6 bases short and J 3 bases short, with 24 bases between. TCRdb's copy holds only in-frame clones and misses some; the assay was immunoSEQ multiplex PCR. The repertoire holds roughly 250,000 clones, 60% to 75% seen once, with 15% in the top ten. Study-wide findings and caveats: Clonality (at baseline) was higher than in age-matched healthy donors and tracked circulating CD8+ T-cell counts.

The source was PBMCs, collected after 24 months of ibrutinib treatment. This receptor was taken from a human donor with chronic lymphocytic leukemia. The chain uses TRBV27 and TRBJ2-7, with D perhaps matching TRBD1 (6 bases). This CDR3 reads CASSHYPSTGHHYEQYF. In DNA, the CDR3 is TGTGCCAGCAGCCATTATCCCTCGACAGGCCACCACTACGAGCAGTACTTC.